This paragraph reports one T cell receptor beta chain. The CDR3 totals 16 residues. Per the germline V gene, CDR1 is SGHAT and CDR2 is FQDESV (reference sequence). With 5 bases clipped from V and 0 bases from J, the junction kept 7 bases outside the gene matches. The entry originates in a study of blood T cell repertoires in COVID-19. On the study more broadly: Samples representing acute and convalescent COVID-19 were sourced from the United States, Italy and Spain. Sources were T cells, B-cell-depleted T cells, or PBMCs; the material itself was cDNA or gDNA.

In the original analysis: It was from reference gene primer amplification that nucleated cell counts were estimated. Method: immunoSEQ multiplex PCR; TCRdb's copy keeps in-frame clones and lacks some. That table furnishes V, J and clone size, whereas the DNA furnished D and trimming. The sample consists of approximately 360,000 clones, about 90% of them appearing once. The sequence was collected from a man aged 18 to 35 with active or convalescent COVID-19. The chain uses TRBV11-1 and TRBJ1-1, with TRBD1 identical over 9 bases. The sequenced material came from peripheral blood. CDR3 nucleotides: TGTGCCAGCAGCCCCGGACAGGGGAAAATGAACACTGAAGCTTTCTTT. Protein: CASSPGQGKMNTEAFF.